These 28 T cell receptor beta chains were all obtained from the same sample, sequenced in a study of PD-L1 blockade in urothelial cancer. Generated by immunoSEQ multiplex PCR, the TCRdb table keeps only in-frame clones and is missing some. The sample has tens of thousands of clones; 82% are singletons. Indicated time point: pretreatment peripheral blood. This sample comprised PBMCs, obtained around atezolizumab (anti-PD-L1) treatment. All receptors come from a man aged 55 to 70 with urothelial cancer.

The chain combines TRBV2 with TRBJ2-1; 12 nucleotides match TRBD2. The CDR3 consists of 15 residues. The germline CDR1 and CDR2 sequences are SNHLY and FYNNEI. Trimming cost V 5 bases and J 4 bases; bases outside gene matches: 3. CDR3 residues: CASSRLAGGYNEQFF. The CDR3 DNA follows: TGTGCCAGCAGTCGGCTAGCGGGGGGGTACAATGAGCAGTTCTTC.

This chain connects TRBV13 to TRBJ2-7, with TRBD1 matching 7 bases. The V gene end was trimmed by 5 bases and the J gene end by 4 bases; junction bases not matched to a gene: 5. The CDR3 has 13 amino acids. Germline CDR1 PRHDT, CDR2 FYEKMQ (reference sequence). The CDR3 DNA reads TGTGCCAGCAGCAACGGACAGGAGTACGAGCAGTACTTC. Translating gives CASSNGQEYEQYF.

The gene calls are TRBV25-1 and TRBJ2-1; D possibly corresponds to TRBD1 (6 bases). This CDR3 region has 15 residues. Trimming took off 3 bases at V and 4 bases at J, with 13 bases between the two ends. The germline CDR1 and CDR2 sequences are MGHDK and SYGVNS. The DNA of the CDR3 is TGTGCCAGCAGTGACGACGGGACAAGGTACAATGAGCAGTTCTTC. Its translation is CASSDDGTRYNEQFF.

The chain is built from TRBV19 and TRBJ2-2; 7 bases line up with TRBD2. Germline assignment: CDR1 LNHDA and CDR2 SQIVND (reference sequence). V lost 1 base, J lost 4 bases, and 12 bases stayed unmatched. The CDR3 is 18 amino acids. This chain's CDR3 is CASSIGVVLAAGTGELFF. CDR3 sequence (DNA): TGTGCCAGTAGTATAGGTGTCGTTCTAGCGGCGGGCACCGGGGAGCTGTTTTTT.

In this sample, this clone turned up once. The rearrangement joins TRBV19 to TRBJ2-3; 7 bases line up with TRBD1. This CDR3 region has 17 residues. The germline V gene has CDR1 LNHDA and CDR2 SQIVND (reference sequence). The junction had 11 bases not matched to a gene; V was cut back by 0 bases and J by 5 bases. This CDR3 reads CASSIDPPDRVEDTQYF. DNA for the CDR3: TGTGCCAGTAGTATAGATCCTCCCGACAGGGTGGAAGATACGCAGTATTTT. The full variable domain, rest sourced from reference TRBV19 and TRBJ2-3, is DGGITQSPKYLFRKEGQNVTLSCEQNLNHDAMYWYRQDPGQGLRLIYYSQIVNDFQKGDIAEGYSVSREKKESFPLTVTSAQKNPTAFYLCASSIDPPDRVEDTQYFGPGTRLTVL.

The rearrangement links TRBV10-3 to TRBJ1-2; a possible D gene is TRBD1 (5 bases). V was clipped by 6 bases and J by 7 bases, with 15 bases between them. The CDR3 sequence is 13 residues long. The germline V gene has CDR1 ENHRY and CDR2 SYGVKD. DNA for the CDR3: TGTGCCATCAGCAAGGGGATCTTGGGTGGCTACACCTTC. This sequence encodes CAISKGILGGYTF.

The chain is built from TRBV4-2 and TRBJ1-1, with D unclear. Trimming left V 1 base short and J 5 bases short, with 14 bases between. Germline values: CDR1 LGHNA, CDR2 YNFKEQ. This CDR3 spans 15 amino acids. Here the CDR3 reads CASSQAGLRRTEAFF. CDR3 coding DNA: TGTGCCAGCAGCCAAGCAGGCCTGAGGAGGACTGAAGCTTTCTTT.

This clone turned up a few times. The chain has TRBV19 and TRBJ2-7; the D gene is possibly TRBD2 (5 bases). Deletions cut 8 bases from V and 0 bases from J, with 8 bases between. The CDR3 length is 12 residues. The germline gives CDR1 LNHDA, CDR2 SQIVND (reference sequence). CDR3 region: CASRGSSYEQYF. The CDR3 DNA reads TGTGCCAGTCGAGGGAGCTCCTACGAGCAGTACTTC. Full variable domain (outside the CDR3, taken from reference TRBV19 and TRBJ2-7): DGGITQSPKYLFRKEGQNVTLSCEQNLNHDAMYWYRQDPGQGLRLIYYSQIVNDFQKGDIAEGYSVSREKKESFPLTVTSAQKNPTAFYLCASRGSSYEQYFGPGTRLTVT.

This rearrangement joins TRBV18 to TRBJ1-2; 9 bases align to TRBD1. The junction had 7 bases not matched to a gene; V was cut back by 2 bases and J by 3 bases. The CDR3 sequence is 16 residues long. The V gene's germline CDR1 is KGHSH and CDR2 LQKENI. This CDR3 is CASSPAQGQGDYGYTF. The CDR3, as DNA: TGTGCCAGCTCACCAGCTCAGGGACAGGGAGACTATGGCTACACCTTC.

The rearrangement joins TRBV27 to TRBJ2-3; D not resolved. The length of the CDR3 is 15 residues. Trimming took off 3 bases at V and 1 base at J, with 11 bases between the two ends. Germline V gene data show CDR1 as MNHEY and CDR2 as SMNVEV (reference sequence). CDR3: CASSLGPSGTDTQYF. For the CDR3, the DNA is TGTGCCAGCAGTTTGGGCCCCTCGGGCACAGATACGCAGTATTTT.

The genes are TRBV30 and TRBJ2-3; D possibly corresponds to TRBD2 (5 bases). The CDR3 runs 14 residues. From germline, CDR1 is GTSNPN and CDR2 SVGIG (reference sequence). The V end was cut by 0 bases, the J end by 3 bases, with 10 bases between. Written as DNA, the CDR3 is TGTGCCTGGAGTGTAGGACTTCTTACAGATACGCAGTATTTT. It is translated as CAWSVGLLTDTQYF.

J is TRBJ2-5 and V is TRBV27; the match to TRBD1 covers 7 bases. The CDR3 contains 14 residues. The ends lost 3 bases at V and 5 bases at J; junction bases unmatched: 6. Per germline, CDR1 MNHEY and CDR2 SMNVEV (reference sequence). In nucleotides, the CDR3 is TGTGCCAGCAGTTTTCGACAGGGACACGAGACCCAGTACTTC. Its translation: CASSFRQGHETQYF.

The chain links TRBV11-1 to TRBJ1-1; D gene ambiguous. This CDR3 region has 16 residues. CDR1 and CDR2 from the germline V gene are SGHAT and FQDESV (reference sequence). V was cut by 1 base and J by 0 bases, with 12 bases left in between. CDR3 protein: CASSLGHRELNTEAFF. CDR3 nucleotides: TGTGCCAGCAGCTTAGGCCACCGGGAACTGAACACTGAAGCTTTCTTT.

V gene TRBV6-1 combines with J gene TRBJ1-1, with no clear D. This CDR3 has 15 residues. The germline V gene encodes CDR1 MNHNS and CDR2 SASEGT. Trimming removed 7 bases from V and 2 bases from J, with 17 bases in between. CDR3: CASTRNSGGNTEAFF. The CDR3 region has the DNA TGTGCCAGCACTCGTAACTCAGGAGGCAACACTGAAGCTTTCTTT.

A single count supports this clone. The chain links TRBV7-6 to TRBJ1-5; D ambiguous. The V gene's germline CDR1 is SGHVS and CDR2 FNYEAQ. The CDR3 covers 13 residues. The V end was cut by 0 bases, the J end by 5 bases, with 5 bases between. The DNA of the CDR3 is TGTGCCAGCAGCTTAGCCCCAGATCAGCCCCAGCATTTT. The encoded protein is CASSLAPDQPQHF. Full variable domain (outside the CDR3, taken from reference TRBV7-6 and TRBJ1-5): GAGVSQSPRYKVTKRGQDVALRCDPISGHVSLYWYRQALGQGPEFLTYFNYEAQQDKSGLPNDRFSAERPEGSISTLTIQRTEQRDSAMYRCASSLAPDQPQHFGDGTRLSIL.

As concerns this clone: One end of the junction varies from germline; a read error may be responsible. Here the CDR3 DNA reads TGTGCCAGCAGTGGAGTGGATATTGTGGAGTTC. This translates into CASSGVDIVEF. This chain connects TRBV6-1 to TRBJ2-7; D is uncertain. CDR1 is MNHNS, CDR2 SASEGT, per germline. There are 11 residues in the CDR3.

This clone occurred once. The V and J genes are TRBV7-3 and TRBJ2-3; 9 bases fit TRBD2. The J segment lost 0 bases and the V segment lost 5 bases, leaving 9 bases of the junction unmatched. CDR1 is SGHTA and CDR2 is FQGTGA in the germline V gene. The CDR3 runs 17 residues. The CDR3, as DNA: TGTGCCAGCAGCCTCGGGAGGGCGGGGGGGAGCACAGATACGCAGTATTTT. Translating it yields CASSLGRAGGSTDTQYF.

This clone was counted once. V and J are TRBV2 and TRBJ1-1; D unresolved. The CDR3 consists of 13 residues. Trimming left V 5 bases short and J 1 base short, with 8 bases between. The germline gives CDR1 SNHLY, CDR2 FYNNEI. In nucleotides, the CDR3 is TGTGCCAGCAGTCCACGGGAGAACACTGAAGCTTTCTTT. This translates into CASSPRENTEAFF.

This chain joins TRBV6-1 and TRBJ1-2, with D possibly TRBD1 on 6 matching bases. This CDR3 spans 14 amino acids. Germline V gives CDR1 MNHNS, CDR2 SASEGT. Trimming stripped 4 bases from V and 4 bases from J, with 13 bases between. This CDR3 reads CASSGETGPYGYTF. The CDR3, as DNA: TGTGCCAGCAGTGGCGAAACAGGGCCCTATGGCTACACCTTC.

This chain links TRBV5-4 with TRBJ1-6; 10 nucleotides align to TRBD1. This CDR3 comprises 18 residues. The germline CDR1 and CDR2 sequences are SGHNT and YYREEE (reference sequence). V gave up 2 bases and J gave up 11 bases; unmatched junction bases: 16. CDR3 in DNA: TGTGCCAGCAGCTTTGGGACAGGGGATAAGAAAAGTCGGACACCCCTCCACTTT. Protein sequence: CASSFGTGDKKSRTPLHF.

The chain uses TRBV4-2 and TRBJ2-1, with 10 bases lining up with TRBD2. The V segment lost 0 bases and the J segment 4 bases; nucleotides outside the gene matches: 3. The CDR3 is 16 residues long. The V gene's germline CDR1 is LGHNA and CDR2 YNFKEQ. The DNA of the CDR3 is TGTGCCAGCAGCCAAGATCCGGGACTAGCGTACAATGAGCAGTTCTTC. Translated: CASSQDPGLAYNEQFF.

The chain employs TRBV7-9 and TRBJ2-7; 7 bases are a match to TRBD1. The germline V gene has CDR1 SEHNR and CDR2 FQNEAQ (reference sequence). The ends lost 5 bases at V and 2 bases at J; junction bases unmatched: 12. The CDR3 runs to 16 residues. The DNA of the CDR3 is TGTGCCAGCAGCCCCAATACAGGGGACCGCCCCTACGAGCAGTACTTC. It is translated as CASSPNTGDRPYEQYF. Filled out from reference TRBV7-9 and TRBJ2-7, the complete variable domain reads DTGVSQNPRHKITKRGQNVTFRCDPISEHNRLYWYRQTLGQGPEFLTYFQNEAQLEKSRLLSDRFSAERPKGSFSTLEIQRTEQGDSAMYLCASSPNTGDRPYEQYFGPGTRLTVT.

As for this clone: One junction end does not reproduce the germline sequence, and a read error may be involved. This chain uses TRBV2 with TRBJ2-7, with D maybe TRBD2 (5 bases). CDR1 and CDR2 (germline): SNHLY, FYNNEI. The CDR3 sequence is 13 residues long. The CDR3 sequence: CASGEYRDYEQYF. The CDR3 DNA reads TGTGCCAGCGGTGAATATCGGGACTACGAGCAGTACTTC. Full variable domain (rest looked up from reference TRBV2 and TRBJ2-7): EPEVTQTPSHQVTQMGQEVILRCVPISNHLYFYWYRQILGQKVEFLVSFYNNEISEKSEIFDDQFSVERPDGSNFTLKIRSTKLEDSAMYFCASGEYRDYEQYFGPGTRLTVT.

The chain couples TRBV9 to TRBJ2-3; perhaps TRBD1 as D (6 bases). Germline V gene data show CDR1 as SGDLS and CDR2 as YYNGEE. The CDR3 consists of 15 residues. V shed 0 bases and J shed 5 bases, with 13 bases lying between them. The CDR3 spells CASSVAAGAVDTQYF. CDR3 DNA sequence: TGTGCCAGCAGCGTAGCTGCAGGGGCGGTAGATACGCAGTATTTT.

This clone showed up just once. The genes are TRBV10-3 and TRBJ1-5; weak D call: TRBD1 (6 bases). Germline CDR1 and CDR2: ENHRY and SYGVKD. Trimming took 5 bases from V and 3 from J, leaving 11 bases between them. This CDR3 is 14 amino acids long. DNA for the CDR3: TGTGCCATCAGTAGCCCAGGGGACAATCAGCCCCAGCATTTT. It yields the protein CAISSPGDNQPQHF.

The chain recombines TRBV28 with TRBJ1-6; D ambiguous. The CDR3 is made up of 14 amino acids. Germline CDR1 MDHEN, CDR2 SYDVKM. V was clipped by 10 bases and J by 0 bases, with 10 bases between them. The CDR3 region has the DNA TGTGCCACCTATTCAAGCTCCTATAATTCACCCCTCCACTTT. Its protein is CATYSSSYNSPLHF.

The chain joins TRBV5-1 to TRBJ2-7; 9 bases map to TRBD1. After removal of 1 base from V and 4 bases from J, the junction contained 6 bases not matched to a gene. The CDR3 covers 15 residues. Germline V gene lookup returns CDR1 SGHRS and CDR2 YFSETQ. CDR3 residues: CASSLIPGQGYEQYF. As DNA, the CDR3 is TGCGCCAGCAGCTTGATCCCGGGACAGGGTTACGAGCAGTACTTC. Based on the CDR3 plus reference TRBV5-1 and TRBJ2-7, the full variable domain is KAGVTQTPRYLIKTRGQQVTLSCSPISGHRSVSWYQQTPGQGLQFLFEYFSETQRNKGNFPGRFSGRQFSNSRSEMNVSTLELGDSALYLCASSLIPGQGYEQYFGPGTRLTVT.

The chain carries TRBV6-5 and TRBJ2-5; 9 bases line up with TRBD2. The germline CDR1 and CDR2 sequences are MNHEY and SVGAGI. Trimming at V came to 2 bases and at J to 4 bases, leaving 5 bases not matched to a gene. The length of the CDR3 is 15 residues. In DNA form, the CDR3 reads TGTGCCAGCAGTTACGGCGGGGGGGCCGGAGAGACCCAGTACTTC. Translating it yields CASSYGGGAGETQYF.